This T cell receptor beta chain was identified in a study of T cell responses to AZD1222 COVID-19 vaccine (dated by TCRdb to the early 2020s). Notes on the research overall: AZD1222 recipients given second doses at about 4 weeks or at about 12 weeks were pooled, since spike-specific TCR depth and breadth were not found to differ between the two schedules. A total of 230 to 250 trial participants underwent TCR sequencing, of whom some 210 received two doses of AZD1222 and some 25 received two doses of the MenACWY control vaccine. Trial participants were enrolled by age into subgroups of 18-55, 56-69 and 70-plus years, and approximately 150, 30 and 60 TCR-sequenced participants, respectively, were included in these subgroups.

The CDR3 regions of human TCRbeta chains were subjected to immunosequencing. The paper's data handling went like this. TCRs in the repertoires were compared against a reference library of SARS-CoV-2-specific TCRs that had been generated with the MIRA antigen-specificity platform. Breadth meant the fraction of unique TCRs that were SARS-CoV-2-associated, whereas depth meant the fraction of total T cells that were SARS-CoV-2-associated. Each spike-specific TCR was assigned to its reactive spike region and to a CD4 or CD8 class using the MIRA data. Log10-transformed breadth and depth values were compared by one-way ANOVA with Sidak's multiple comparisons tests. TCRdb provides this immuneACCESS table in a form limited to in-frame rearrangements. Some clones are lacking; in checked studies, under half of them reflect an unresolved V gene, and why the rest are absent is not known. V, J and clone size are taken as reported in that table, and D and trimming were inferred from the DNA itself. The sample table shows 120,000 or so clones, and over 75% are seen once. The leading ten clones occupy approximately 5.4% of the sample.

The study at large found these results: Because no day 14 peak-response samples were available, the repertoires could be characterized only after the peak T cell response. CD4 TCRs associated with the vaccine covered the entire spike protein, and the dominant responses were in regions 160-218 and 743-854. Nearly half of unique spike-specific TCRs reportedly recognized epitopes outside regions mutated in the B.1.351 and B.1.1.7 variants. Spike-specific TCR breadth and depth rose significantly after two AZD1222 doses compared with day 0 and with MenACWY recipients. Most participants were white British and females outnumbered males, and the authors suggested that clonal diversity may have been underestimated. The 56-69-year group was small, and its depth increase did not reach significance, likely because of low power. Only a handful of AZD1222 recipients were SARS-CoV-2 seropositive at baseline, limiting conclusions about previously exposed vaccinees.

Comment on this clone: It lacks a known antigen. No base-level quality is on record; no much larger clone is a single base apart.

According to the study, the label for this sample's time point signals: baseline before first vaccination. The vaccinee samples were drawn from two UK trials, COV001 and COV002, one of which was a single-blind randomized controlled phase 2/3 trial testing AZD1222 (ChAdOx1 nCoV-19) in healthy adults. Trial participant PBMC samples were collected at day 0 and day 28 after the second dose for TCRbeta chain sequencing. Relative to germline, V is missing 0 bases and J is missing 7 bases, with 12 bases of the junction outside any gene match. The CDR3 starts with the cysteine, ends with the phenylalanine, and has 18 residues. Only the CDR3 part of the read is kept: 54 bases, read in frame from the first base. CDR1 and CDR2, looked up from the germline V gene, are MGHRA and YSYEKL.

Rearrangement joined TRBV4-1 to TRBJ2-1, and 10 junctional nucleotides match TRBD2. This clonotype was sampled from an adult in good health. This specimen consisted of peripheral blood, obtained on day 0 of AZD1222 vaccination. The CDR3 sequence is CASSQDAVAGGLWNEQFF. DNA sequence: TGCGCCAGCAGCCAAGACGCCGTAGCGGGGGGCCTATGGAATGAGCAGTTCTTC.